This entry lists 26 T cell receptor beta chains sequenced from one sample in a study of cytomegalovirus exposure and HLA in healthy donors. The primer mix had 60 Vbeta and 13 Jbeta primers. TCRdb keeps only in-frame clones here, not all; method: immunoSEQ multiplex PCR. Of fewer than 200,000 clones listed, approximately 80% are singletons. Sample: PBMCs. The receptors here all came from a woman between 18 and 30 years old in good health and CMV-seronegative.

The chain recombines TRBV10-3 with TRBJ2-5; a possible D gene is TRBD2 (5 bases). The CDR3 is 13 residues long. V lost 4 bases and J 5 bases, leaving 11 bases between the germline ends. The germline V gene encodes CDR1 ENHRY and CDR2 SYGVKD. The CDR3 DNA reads TGTGCCATCAGTGCCGAGCGCGGGGAGACCCAGTACTTC. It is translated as CAISAERGETQYF.

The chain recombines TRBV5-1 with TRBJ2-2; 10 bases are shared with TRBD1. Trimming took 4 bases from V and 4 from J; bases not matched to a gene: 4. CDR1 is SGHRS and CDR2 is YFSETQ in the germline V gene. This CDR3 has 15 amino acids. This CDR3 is CASSLRTGGTGELFF. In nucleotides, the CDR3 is TGCGCCAGCAGCCTCCGGACAGGGGGCACCGGGGAGCTGTTTTTT. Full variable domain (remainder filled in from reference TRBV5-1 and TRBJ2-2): KAGVTQTPRYLIKTRGQQVTLSCSPISGHRSVSWYQQTPGQGLQFLFEYFSETQRNKGNFPGRFSGRQFSNSRSEMNVSTLELGDSALYLCASSLRTGGTGELFFGEGSRLTVL.

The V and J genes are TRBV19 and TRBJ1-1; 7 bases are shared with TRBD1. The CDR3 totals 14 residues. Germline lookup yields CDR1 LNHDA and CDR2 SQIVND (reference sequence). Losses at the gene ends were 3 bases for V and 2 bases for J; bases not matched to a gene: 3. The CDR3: CASSMGTANTEAFF. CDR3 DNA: TGTGCCAGTAGTATGGGGACAGCCAACACTGAAGCTTTCTTT. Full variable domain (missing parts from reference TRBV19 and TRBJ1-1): DGGITQSPKYLFRKEGQNVTLSCEQNLNHDAMYWYRQDPGQGLRLIYYSQIVNDFQKGDIAEGYSVSREKKESFPLTVTSAQKNPTAFYLCASSMGTANTEAFFGQGTRLTVV.

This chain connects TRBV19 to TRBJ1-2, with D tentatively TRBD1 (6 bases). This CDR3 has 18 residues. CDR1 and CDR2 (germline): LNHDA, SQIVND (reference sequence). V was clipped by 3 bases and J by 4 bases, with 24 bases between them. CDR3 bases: TGTGCCAGTAGTATTCGGGTCCAAAGAGGGGGACAACGCTATGGCTACACCTTC. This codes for CASSIRVQRGGQRYGYTF. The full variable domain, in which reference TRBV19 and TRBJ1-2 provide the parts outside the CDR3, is DGGITQSPKYLFRKEGQNVTLSCEQNLNHDAMYWYRQDPGQGLRLIYYSQIVNDFQKGDIAEGYSVSREKKESFPLTVTSAQKNPTAFYLCASSIRVQRGGQRYGYTFGSGTRLTVV.

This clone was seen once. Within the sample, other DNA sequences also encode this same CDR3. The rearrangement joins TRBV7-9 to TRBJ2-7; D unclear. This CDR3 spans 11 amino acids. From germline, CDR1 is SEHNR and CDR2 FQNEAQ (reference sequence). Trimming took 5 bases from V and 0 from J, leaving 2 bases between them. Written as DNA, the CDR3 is TGTGCCAGCAGCCTCTCCTACGAGCAGTACTTC. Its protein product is CASSLSYEQYF.

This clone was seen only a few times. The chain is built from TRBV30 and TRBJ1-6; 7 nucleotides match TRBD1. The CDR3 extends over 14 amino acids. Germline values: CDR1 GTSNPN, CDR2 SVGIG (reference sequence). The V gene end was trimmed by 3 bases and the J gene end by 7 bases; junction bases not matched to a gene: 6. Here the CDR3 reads CAWSLGQWNSPLHF. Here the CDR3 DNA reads TGTGCCTGGAGCTTGGGACAGTGGAATTCACCCCTCCACTTT. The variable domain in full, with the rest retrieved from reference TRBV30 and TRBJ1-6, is SQTIHQWPATLVQPVGSPLSLECTVEGTSNPNLYWYRQAAGRGLQLLFYSVGIGQISSEVPQNLSASRPQDRQFILSSKKLLLSDSGFYLCAWSLGQWNSPLHFGNGTRLTVT.

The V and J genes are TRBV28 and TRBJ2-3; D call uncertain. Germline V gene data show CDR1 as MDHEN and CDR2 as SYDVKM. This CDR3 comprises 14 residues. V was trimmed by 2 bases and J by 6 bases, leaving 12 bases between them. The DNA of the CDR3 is TGTGCCAGCAGTTTACGGTTCGTTCGGGATACGCAGTATTTT. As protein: CASSLRFVRDTQYF.

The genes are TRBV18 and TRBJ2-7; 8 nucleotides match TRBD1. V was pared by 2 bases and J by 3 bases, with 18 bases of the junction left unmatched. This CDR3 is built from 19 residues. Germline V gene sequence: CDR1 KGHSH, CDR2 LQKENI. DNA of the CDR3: TGTGCCAGCTCACCAAAGGACAGGGCCCTATCGGTGGCTCTCTACGAGCAGTACTTC. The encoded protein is CASSPKDRALSVALYEQYF. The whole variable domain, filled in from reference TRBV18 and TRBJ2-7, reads NAGVMQNPRHLVRRRGQEARLRCSPMKGHSHVYWYRQLPEEGLKFMVYLQKENIIDESGMPKERFSAEFPKEGPSILRIQQVVRGDSAAYFCASSPKDRALSVALYEQYFGPGTRLTVT.

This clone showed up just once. In DNA form, the CDR3 reads TGTGCCAGCAGGCAGGGGGCGTACACTGAAGCTTTCTTT. It yields the protein CASRQGAYTEAFF. V usage is TRBV6-5 and J usage is TRBJ1-1; 8 nucleotides agree with TRBD1. Trimming removed 6 bases from V and 3 bases from J; junction bases left unmatched: 3. The CDR3 sequence is 13 residues long. Germline loops: CDR1 MNHEY, CDR2 SVGAGI.

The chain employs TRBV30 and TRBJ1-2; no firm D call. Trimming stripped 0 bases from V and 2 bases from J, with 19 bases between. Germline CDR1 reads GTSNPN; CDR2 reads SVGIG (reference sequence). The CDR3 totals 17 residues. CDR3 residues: CAWSVRWAGLSNYGYTF. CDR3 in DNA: TGTGCCTGGAGTGTTAGGTGGGCAGGACTTTCCAACTATGGCTACACCTTC.

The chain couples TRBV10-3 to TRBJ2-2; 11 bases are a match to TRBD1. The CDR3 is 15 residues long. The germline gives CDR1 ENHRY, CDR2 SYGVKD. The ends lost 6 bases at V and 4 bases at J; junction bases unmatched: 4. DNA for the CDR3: TGTGCCATCAGGGACAGGGGGCTAGGCACCGGGGAGCTGTTTTTT. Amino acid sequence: CAIRDRGLGTGELFF.

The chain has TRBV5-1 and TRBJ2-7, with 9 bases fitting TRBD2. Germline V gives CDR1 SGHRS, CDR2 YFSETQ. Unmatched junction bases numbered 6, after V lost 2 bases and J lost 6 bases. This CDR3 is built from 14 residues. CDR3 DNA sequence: TGCGCCAGCAGCTTCGGAGCGGGAGGATCCGAGCAGTACTTC. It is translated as CASSFGAGGSEQYF.

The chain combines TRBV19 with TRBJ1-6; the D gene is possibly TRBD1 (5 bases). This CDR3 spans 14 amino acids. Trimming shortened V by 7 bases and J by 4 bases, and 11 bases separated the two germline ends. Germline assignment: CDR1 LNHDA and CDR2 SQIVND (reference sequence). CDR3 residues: CASTSGLYNSPLHF. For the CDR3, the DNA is TGTGCCAGTACCTCGGGACTTTATAATTCACCCCTCCACTTT.

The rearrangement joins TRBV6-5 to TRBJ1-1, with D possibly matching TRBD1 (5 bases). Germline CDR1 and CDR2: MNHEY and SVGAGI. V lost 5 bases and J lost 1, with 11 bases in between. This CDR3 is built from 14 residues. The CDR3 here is CASSELDRNTEAFF. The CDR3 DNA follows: TGTGCCAGCAGTGAACTTGACAGGAACACTGAAGCTTTCTTT.

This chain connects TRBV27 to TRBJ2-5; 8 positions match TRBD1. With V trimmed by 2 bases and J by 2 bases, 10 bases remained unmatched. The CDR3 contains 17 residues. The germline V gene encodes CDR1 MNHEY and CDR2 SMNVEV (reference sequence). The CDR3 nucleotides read TGTGCCAGCAGTTTAGCCCCCCGGACAGGGTATCAAGAGACCCAGTACTTC. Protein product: CASSLAPRTGYQETQYF.

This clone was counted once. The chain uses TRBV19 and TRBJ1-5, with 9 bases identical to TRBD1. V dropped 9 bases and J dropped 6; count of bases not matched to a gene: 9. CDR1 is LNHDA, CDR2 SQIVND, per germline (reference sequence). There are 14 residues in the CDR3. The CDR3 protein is CASADRGNGQPQHF. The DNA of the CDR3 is TGTGCCAGCGCAGACAGGGGGAACGGTCAGCCCCAGCATTTT.

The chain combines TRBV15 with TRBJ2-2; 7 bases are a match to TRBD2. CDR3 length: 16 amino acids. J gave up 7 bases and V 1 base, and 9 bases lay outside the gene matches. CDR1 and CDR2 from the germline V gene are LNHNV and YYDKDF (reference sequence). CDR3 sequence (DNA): TGTGCCACCAGCAGAGGTCTGGCGGGAGAGGGCGGGGAGCTGTTTTTT. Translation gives CATSRGLAGEGGELFF.

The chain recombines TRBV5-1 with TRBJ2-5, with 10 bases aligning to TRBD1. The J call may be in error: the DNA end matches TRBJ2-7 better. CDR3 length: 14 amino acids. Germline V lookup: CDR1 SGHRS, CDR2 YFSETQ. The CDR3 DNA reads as TGCGCCAGCAGCTCGGGGACAGGGGATAGCGAGCAGTACTTC. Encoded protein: CASSSGTGDSEQYF.

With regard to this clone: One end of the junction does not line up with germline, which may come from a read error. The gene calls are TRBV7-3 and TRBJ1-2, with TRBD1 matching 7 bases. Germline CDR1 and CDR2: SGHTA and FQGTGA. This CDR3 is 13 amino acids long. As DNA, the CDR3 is TGTGCCAGCAGCCTAACAGGGGTTGGAGGCTACACCTTC. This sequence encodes CASSLTGVGGYTF.

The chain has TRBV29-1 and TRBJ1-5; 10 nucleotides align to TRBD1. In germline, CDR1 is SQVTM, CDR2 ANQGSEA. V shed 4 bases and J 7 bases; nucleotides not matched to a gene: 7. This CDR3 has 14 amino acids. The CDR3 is CSVVLGQGYQPQHF. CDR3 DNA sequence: TGCAGCGTTGTACTGGGACAGGGGTACCAGCCCCAGCATTTT. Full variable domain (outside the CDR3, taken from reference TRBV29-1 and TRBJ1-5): SAVISQKPSRDICQRGTSLTIQCQVDSQVTMMFWYRQQPGQSLTLIATANQGSEATYESGFVIDKFPISRPNLTFSTLTVSNMSPEDSSIYLCSVVLGQGYQPQHFGDGTRLSIL.

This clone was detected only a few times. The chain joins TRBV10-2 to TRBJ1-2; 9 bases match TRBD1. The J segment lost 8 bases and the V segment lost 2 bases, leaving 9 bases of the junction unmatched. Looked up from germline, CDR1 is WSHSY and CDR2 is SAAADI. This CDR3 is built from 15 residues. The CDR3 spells CASSEPGQGGKGYTF. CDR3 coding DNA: TGCGCCAGCAGTGAGCCGGGACAGGGAGGGAAGGGCTACACCTTC.

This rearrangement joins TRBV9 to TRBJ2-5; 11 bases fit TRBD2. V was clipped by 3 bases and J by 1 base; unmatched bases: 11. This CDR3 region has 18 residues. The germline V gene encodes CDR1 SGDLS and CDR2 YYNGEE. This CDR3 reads CASSEFTSGGSAQETQYF. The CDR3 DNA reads TGTGCCAGCAGCGAATTCACTAGCGGGGGCTCGGCCCAAGAGACCCAGTACTTC. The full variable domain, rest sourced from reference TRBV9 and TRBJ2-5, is DSGVTQTPKHLITATGQRVTLRCSPRSGDLSVYWYQQSLDQGLQFLIQYYNGEERAKGNILERFSAQQFPDLHSELNLSSLELGDSALYFCASSEFTSGGSAQETQYFGPGTRLLVL.

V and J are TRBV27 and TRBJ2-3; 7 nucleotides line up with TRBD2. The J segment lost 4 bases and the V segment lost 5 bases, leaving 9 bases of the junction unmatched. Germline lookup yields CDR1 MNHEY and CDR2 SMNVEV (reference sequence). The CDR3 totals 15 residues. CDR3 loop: CASSNLGTNSDTQYF. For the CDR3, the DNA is TGTGCCAGCAGTAACCTCGGGACTAACTCAGATACGCAGTATTTT.

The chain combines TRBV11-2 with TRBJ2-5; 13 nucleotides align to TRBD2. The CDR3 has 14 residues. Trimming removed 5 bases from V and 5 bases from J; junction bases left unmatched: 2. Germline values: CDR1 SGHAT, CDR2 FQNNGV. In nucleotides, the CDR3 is TGTGCCAGCAGCCGGACTAGCGGGAGCGAGACCCAGTACTTC. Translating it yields CASSRTSGSETQYF.

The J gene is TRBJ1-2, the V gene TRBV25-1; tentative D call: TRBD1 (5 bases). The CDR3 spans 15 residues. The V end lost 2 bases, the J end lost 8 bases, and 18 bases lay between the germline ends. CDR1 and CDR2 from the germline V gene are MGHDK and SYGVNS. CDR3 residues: CASSEGSGGTIGYTF. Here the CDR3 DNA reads TGTGCCAGCAGTGAAGGGTCCGGGGGGACTATCGGCTACACCTTC.

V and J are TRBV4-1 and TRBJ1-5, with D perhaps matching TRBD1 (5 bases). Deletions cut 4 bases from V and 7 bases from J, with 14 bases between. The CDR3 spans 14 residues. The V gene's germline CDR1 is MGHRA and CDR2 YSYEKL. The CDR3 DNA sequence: TGCGCCAGCAGCCCGGGACGGGAGGTACAGCCCCAGCATTTT. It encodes CASSPGREVQPQHF.